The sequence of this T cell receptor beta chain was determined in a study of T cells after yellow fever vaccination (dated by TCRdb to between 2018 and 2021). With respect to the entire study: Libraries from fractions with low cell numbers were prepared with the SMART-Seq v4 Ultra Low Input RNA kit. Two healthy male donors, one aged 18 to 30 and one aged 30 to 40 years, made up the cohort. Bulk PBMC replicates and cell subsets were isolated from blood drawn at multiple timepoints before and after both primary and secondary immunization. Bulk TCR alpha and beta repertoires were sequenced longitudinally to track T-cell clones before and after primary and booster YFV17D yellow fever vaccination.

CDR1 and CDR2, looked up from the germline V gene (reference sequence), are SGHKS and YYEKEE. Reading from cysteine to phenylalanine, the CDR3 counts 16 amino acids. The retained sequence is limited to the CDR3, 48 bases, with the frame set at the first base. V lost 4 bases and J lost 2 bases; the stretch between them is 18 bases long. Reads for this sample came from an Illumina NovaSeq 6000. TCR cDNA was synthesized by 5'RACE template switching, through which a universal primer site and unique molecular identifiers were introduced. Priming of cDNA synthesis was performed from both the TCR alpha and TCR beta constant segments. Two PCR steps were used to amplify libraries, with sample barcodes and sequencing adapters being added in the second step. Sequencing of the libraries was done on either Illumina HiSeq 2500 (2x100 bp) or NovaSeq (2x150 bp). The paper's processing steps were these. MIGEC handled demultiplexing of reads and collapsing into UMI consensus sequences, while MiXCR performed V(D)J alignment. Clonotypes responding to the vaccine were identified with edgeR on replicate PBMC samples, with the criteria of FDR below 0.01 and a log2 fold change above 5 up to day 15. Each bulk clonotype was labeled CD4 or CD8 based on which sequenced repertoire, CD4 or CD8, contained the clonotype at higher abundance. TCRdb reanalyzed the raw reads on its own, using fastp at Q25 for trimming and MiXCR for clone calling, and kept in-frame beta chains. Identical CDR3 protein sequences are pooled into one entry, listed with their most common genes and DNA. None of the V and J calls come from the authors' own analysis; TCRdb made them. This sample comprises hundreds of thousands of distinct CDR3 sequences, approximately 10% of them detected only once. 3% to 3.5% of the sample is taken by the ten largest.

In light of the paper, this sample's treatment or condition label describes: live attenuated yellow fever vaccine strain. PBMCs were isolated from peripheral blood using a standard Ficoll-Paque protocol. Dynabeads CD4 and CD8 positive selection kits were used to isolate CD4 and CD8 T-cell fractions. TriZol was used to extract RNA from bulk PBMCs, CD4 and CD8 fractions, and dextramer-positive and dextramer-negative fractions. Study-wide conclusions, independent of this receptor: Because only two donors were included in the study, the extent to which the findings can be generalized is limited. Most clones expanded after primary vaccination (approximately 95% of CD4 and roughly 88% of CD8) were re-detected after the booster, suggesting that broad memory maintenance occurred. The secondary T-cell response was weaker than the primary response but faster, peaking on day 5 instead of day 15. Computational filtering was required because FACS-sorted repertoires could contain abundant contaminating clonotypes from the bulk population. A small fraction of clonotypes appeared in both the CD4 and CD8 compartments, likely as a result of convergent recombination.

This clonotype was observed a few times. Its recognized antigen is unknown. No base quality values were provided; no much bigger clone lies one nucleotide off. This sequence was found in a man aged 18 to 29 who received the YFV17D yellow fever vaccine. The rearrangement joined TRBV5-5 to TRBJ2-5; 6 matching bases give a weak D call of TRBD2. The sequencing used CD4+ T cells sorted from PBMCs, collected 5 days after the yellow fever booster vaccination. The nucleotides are TGTGCCAGCAGCGCTGGGACTCTCCCTCAACAAGAGACCCAGTACTTC. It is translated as CASSAGTLPQQETQYF.